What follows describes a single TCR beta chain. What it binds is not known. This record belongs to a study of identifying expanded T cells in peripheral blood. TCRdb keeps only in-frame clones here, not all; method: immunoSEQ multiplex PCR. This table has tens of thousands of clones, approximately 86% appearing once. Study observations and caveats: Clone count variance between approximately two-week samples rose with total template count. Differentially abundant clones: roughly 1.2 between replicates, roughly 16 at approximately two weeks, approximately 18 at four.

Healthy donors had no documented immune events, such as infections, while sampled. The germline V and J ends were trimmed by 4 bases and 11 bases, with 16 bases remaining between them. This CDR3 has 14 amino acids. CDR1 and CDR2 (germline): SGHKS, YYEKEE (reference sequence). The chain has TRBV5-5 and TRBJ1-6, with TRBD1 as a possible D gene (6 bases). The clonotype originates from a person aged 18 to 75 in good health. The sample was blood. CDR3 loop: CASSEQGSVPPLHF. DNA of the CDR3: TGTGCCAGCAGCGAGCAGGGGAGTGTGCCACCCCTCCACTTT.